The 12 T cell receptor beta chains listed next were all sequenced from one sample in a study of vaccination and CD4 T cells after COVID-19. Antigens for these TCRs are unknown. The treatment: approximately 9-day PBMC culture with coronavirus spike peptide pools or control peptides (ViraFEST assay). At the Johns Hopkins FTIC core, DNA taken from cultured CD4+ T cells was sequenced by way of the Oncomine TCR Beta short-read assay. MiXCR, applied by TCRdb to the PCR reads, yields one record per CDR3 protein. This table has roughly 20,000 distinct CDR3 sequences, 53% appearing once. The material was CD4+ T cells from blood, cultured in vitro, obtained before SARS-CoV-2 vaccination. The origin of the receptors is a human donor who had recovered from COVID-19.

The chain is built from TRBV6-1 and TRBJ1-1; no firm D call. Trimming took off 8 bases at V and 2 bases at J, with 6 bases between the two ends. The CDR3 is made up of 11 amino acids. Looked up from germline, CDR1 is MNHNS and CDR2 is SASEGT. Here the CDR3 reads CASGRNTEAFF. The CDR3, as DNA: TGTGCCAGCGGTCGTAACACTGAAGCTTTCTTT.

In its sample, this clonotype was seen a few times. This chain links TRBV6-1 with TRBJ1-5, with D uncertain. Germline V gives CDR1 MNHNS, CDR2 SASEGT. Trimming removed 6 bases from V and 0 bases from J, with 21 bases in between. The CDR3 is made up of 18 amino acids. The CDR3 is CASSPRGYGDLSNQPQHF. CDR3 bases: TGTGCCAGCAGCCCCCGAGGTTACGGAGACCTTAGCAATCAGCCCCAGCATTTT.

This clonotype was detected only a few times. This chain connects TRBV20-1 to TRBJ1-3, with no clear D. Germline CDR1 DFQATT, CDR2 SNEGSKA (reference sequence). Trimming removed 1 base at V and 5 bases at J, with 9 bases between. The CDR3 contains 13 residues. The CDR3 sequence: CSARGPLRNTIYF. The DNA for the CDR3 is TGCAGTGCTAGAGGGCCATTGAGAAACACCATATATTTT.

The chain is built from TRBV5-1 and TRBJ1-1; 10 nucleotides agree with TRBD1. Trimming removed 5 bases from V and 5 bases from J; junction bases left unmatched: 12. CDR3 length: 16 residues. Per the germline V gene, CDR1 is SGHRS and CDR2 is YFSETQ. The DNA of the CDR3 is TGCGCCAGCAGGCGGACCGGGACAGGGGATGGTACTGAAGCTTTCTTT. Its translation: CASRRTGTGDGTEAFF.

This clonotype was seen a single time. The chain recombines TRBV2 with TRBJ2-3; TRBD2 aligns across 9 bases. The germline V gene has CDR1 SNHLY and CDR2 FYNNEI. CDR3 length: 17 residues. With V trimmed by 5 bases and J by 1 base, 10 bases remained unmatched. The CDR3 nucleotides read TGTGCCAGCAGTCCAAAGCGGGTAGCGGGAGGCACAGATACGCAGTATTTT. Its translation is CASSPKRVAGGTDTQYF.

V and J are TRBV24-1 and TRBJ2-1; 8 bases map to TRBD2. This CDR3 comprises 15 residues. Per the germline V gene, CDR1 is KGHDR and CDR2 is SFDVKD. Losses at the gene ends were 7 bases for V and 7 bases for J; bases not matched to a gene: 11. CDR3: CATSPAYSGDNEQFF. The CDR3 region has the DNA TGTGCCACCAGCCCTGCATATAGCGGGGATAATGAGCAGTTCTTC.

CDR3 nucleotide sequence: TGTGCCACCAGCAAAAAGGGGGGTCTGAACACTGAAGCTTTCTTT. This codes for CATSKKGGLNTEAFF. The rearrangement links TRBV15 to TRBJ1-1, with D maybe TRBD1 (6 bases). Trimming stripped 4 bases from V and 0 bases from J, with 12 bases between. This CDR3 spans 15 amino acids. Germline CDR1 is LNHNV and CDR2 is YYDKDF (reference sequence).

The chain carries TRBV19 and TRBJ2-1, with D possibly being TRBD2 (6 bases). Trimming pared 7 bases from V and 9 bases from J, leaving 16 bases between. Germline V gives CDR1 LNHDA, CDR2 SQIVND (reference sequence). This CDR3 is 13 amino acids long. The CDR3, as DNA: TGTGCCAGTACCTCCGGGGGTGGGGTTGAGCAGTTCTTC. This translates into CASTSGGGVEQFF.

Only a few counts were recorded for this clonotype. This chain connects TRBV6-1 to TRBJ1-5; D not resolved. Germline CDR1 MNHNS, CDR2 SASEGT. V was cut by 2 bases and J by 1 base, with 0 bases left in between. This CDR3 has 12 amino acids. The CDR3 DNA is TGTGCCAGCAGTGAAAGCAATCAGCCCCAGCATTTT. It translates to CASSESNQPQHF.

The chain uses TRBV28 and TRBJ1-1; possible D gene TRBD1, 5 bases. Germline assignment: CDR1 MDHEN and CDR2 SYDVKM. The CDR3 covers 14 residues. Trimming removed 0 bases from V and 1 base from J, with 6 bases in between. CDR3 coding DNA: TGTGCCAGCAGTTTATGGGGGGGGAACACTGAAGCTTTCTTT. It is translated as CASSLWGGNTEAFF.

The J gene is TRBJ2-7, the V gene TRBV25-1, with D perhaps TRBD1 (5 bases). The CDR3 is 15 amino acids. Per germline, CDR1 MGHDK and CDR2 SYGVNS. V was trimmed by 1 base and J by 1 base, leaving 11 bases between them. The CDR3 DNA reads as TGTGCCAGCAGTGAATTCAGGGCAGGGTCCTACGAGCAGTACTTC. Protein product: CASSEFRAGSYEQYF.

This clonotype was found once. V usage is TRBV4-1 and J usage is TRBJ1-5; 7 bases match TRBD1. V dropped 1 base and J dropped 6; count of bases not matched to a gene: 6. The length of the CDR3 is 15 residues. The germline CDR1 and CDR2 sequences are MGHRA and YSYEKL. The CDR3 DNA follows: TGCGCCAGCAGCCAAGGCAGACAGGGAGCTCAGCCCCAGCATTTT. Its protein product is CASSQGRQGAQPQHF.